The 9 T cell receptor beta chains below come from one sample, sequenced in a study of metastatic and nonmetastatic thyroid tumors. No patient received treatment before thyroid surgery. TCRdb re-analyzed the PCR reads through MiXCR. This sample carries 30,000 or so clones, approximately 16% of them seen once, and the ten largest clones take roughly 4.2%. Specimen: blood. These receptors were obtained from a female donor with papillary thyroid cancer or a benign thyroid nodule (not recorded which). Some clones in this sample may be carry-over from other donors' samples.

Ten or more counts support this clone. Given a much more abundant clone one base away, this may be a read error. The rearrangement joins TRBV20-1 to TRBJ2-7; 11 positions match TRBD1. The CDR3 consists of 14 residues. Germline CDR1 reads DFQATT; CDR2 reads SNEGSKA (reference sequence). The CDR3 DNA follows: TGCAGTGCTCCCGGGACAGGGGGTTCCTACAAGCAGTACTTC. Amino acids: CSAPGTGGSYKQYF.

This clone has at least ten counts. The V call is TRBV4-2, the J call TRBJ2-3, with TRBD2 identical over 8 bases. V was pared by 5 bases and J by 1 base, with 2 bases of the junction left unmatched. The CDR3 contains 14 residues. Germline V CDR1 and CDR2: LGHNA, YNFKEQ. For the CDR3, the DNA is TGTGCCAGCAGCTACGGGAGGGGCACAGATACGCAGTATTTT. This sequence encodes CASSYGRGTDTQYF.

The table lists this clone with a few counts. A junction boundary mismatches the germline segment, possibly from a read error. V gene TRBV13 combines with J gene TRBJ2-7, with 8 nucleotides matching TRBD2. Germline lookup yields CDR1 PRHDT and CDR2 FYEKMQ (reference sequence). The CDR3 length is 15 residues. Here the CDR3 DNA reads TGCGCCGGCAAGTCGGGGGGGGCTCTGGACTACGAGCAGTACTTC. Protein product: CAGKSGGALDYEQYF. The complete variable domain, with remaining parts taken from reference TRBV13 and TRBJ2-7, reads AAGVIQSPRHLIKEKRETATLKCYPIPRHDTVYWYQQGPGQDPQFLISFYEKMQSDKGSIPDRFSAQQFSDYHSELNMSSLELGDSALYFCAGKSGGALDYEQYFGPGTRLTVT.

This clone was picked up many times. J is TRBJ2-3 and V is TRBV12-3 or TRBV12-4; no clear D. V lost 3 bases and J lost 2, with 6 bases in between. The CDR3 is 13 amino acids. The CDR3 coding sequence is TGTGCCAGCAGTTTCCTACTCACAGATACGCAGTATTTT. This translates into CASSFLLTDTQYF.

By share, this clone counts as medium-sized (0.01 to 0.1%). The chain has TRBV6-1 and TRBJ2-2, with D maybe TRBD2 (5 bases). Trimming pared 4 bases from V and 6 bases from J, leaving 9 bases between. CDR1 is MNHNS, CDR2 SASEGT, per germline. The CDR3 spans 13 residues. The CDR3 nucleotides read TGTGCCAGCAGTGGAATGGAGGCCGGGGAGCTGTTTTTT. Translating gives CASSGMEAGELFF.

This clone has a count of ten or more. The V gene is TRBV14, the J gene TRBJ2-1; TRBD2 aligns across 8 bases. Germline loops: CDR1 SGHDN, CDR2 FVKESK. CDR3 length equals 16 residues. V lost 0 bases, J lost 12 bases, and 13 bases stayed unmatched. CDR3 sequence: CASSQDGGTRIGRQFF. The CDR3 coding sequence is TGTGCCAGCAGCCAAGATGGTGGGACTAGAATAGGGCGGCAGTTCTTC.

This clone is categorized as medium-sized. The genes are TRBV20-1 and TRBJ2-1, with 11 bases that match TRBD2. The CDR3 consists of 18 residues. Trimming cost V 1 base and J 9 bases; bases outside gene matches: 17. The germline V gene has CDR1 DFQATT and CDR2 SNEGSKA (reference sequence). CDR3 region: CSARGLLAGVAYRGEQFF. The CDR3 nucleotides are TGCAGTGCTAGAGGCTTACTAGCGGGAGTGGCCTACAGGGGTGAGCAGTTCTTC.

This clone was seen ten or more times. The CDR3 nucleotides read TGTGCCAGCTCACCCGTGGCAGGGACGATAACTAATGAAAAACTGTTTTTT. Translation: CASSPVAGTITNEKLFF. The chain joins TRBV18 to TRBJ1-4; D is possibly TRBD1 (5 bases). V lost 3 bases and J lost 1, with 15 bases in between. There are 17 residues in the CDR3. CDR1 is KGHSH, CDR2 LQKENI, per germline.

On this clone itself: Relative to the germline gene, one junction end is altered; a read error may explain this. In DNA form, the CDR3 reads TGCGCCAGCATTGAGTCCAGGGGTTCCGACGAGCAATACTTC. This translates into CASIESRGSDEQYF. The chain uses TRBV10-1 and TRBJ2-7; D is perhaps TRBD1 (6 bases). The CDR3 consists of 14 residues. Germline assignment: CDR1 WNHNN and CDR2 SYGVQD (reference sequence).